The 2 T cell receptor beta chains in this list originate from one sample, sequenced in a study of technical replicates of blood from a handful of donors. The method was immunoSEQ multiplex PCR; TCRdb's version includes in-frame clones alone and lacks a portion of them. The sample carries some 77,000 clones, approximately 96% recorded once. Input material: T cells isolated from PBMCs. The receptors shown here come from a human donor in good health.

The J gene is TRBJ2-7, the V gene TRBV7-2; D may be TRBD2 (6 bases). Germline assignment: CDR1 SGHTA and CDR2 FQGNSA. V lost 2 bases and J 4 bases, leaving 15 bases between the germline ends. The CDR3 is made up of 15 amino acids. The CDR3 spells CASSLSSAPLYEQYF. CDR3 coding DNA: TGTGCCAGCAGCTTATCTAGCGCGCCTTTATACGAGCAGTACTTC. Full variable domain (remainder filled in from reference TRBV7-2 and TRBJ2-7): GAGVSQSPSNKVTEKGKDVELRCDPISGHTALYWYRQSLGQGLEFLIYFQGNSAPDKSGLPSDRFSAERTGGSVSTLTIQRTQQEDSAVYLCASSLSSAPLYEQYFGPGTRLTVT.

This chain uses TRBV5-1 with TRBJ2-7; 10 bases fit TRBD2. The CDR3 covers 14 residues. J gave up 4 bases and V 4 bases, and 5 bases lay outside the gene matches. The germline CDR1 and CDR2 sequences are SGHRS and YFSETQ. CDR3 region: CASSRGTSDYEQYF. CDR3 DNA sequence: TGCGCCAGCAGCCGAGGGACTAGCGATTACGAGCAGTACTTC.